The 2 T cell receptor beta chains below all came from one sample that was sequenced in a study of response to subunit inactivated influenza vaccine. TCRdb recomputed calls from the RT-PCR reads with MiXCR, one row per CDR3 protein. The table shows 500,000 to 600,000 distinct CDR3 sequences, with about 10% occurring only once. Another study also made use of these data, one on T cells expressing NK-cell markers. As reported in that work: cDNA encoding TCR beta was synthesized via 5'RACE template switching incorporating UMIs.

The sample in question was PBMCs from blood, obtained on the day of vaccination. The receptors derive from a man aged 50-60 years who received an inactivated influenza vaccine.

This clonotype was counted between two and nine times. V usage is TRBV4-3 and J usage is TRBJ2-5; no definite D call. The germline gives CDR1 LGHNA, CDR2 YSLEER. This CDR3 has 16 amino acids. V lost 0 bases, J lost 5 bases, and 16 bases lay in between. The CDR3 sequence is CASSQDLGADWETQYF. In nucleotides, the CDR3 is TGCGCCAGCAGCCAAGATCTAGGCGCCGACTGGGAGACCCAGTACTTC.

The sample holds a few counts of this clonotype. The chain recombines TRBV10-1 with TRBJ2-1; maybe TRBD2 (5 bases). This CDR3 region has 14 residues. Deletions cut 3 bases from V and 4 bases from J, with 10 bases between. Germline lookup yields CDR1 WNHNN and CDR2 SYGVQD (reference sequence). The CDR3 sequence is CASSETRFYNEQFF. The CDR3 DNA follows: TGCGCCAGCAGTGAAACTAGATTTTACAATGAGCAGTTCTTC.